This TCR beta chain was identified in a study of T cell responses to AZD1222 COVID-19 vaccine. Broader study findings: Among spike-specific TCRs, nearly half reportedly target unmutated variant regions. No day 14 peak samples; only post-peak repertoires were characterized. With two AZD1222 doses given, Spike-specific TCR breadth and depth both rose. Vaccine-associated CD4 TCRs ranged over spike, dominating at 160-218 and 743-854.

V shed 5 bases and J 4 bases; nucleotides not matched to a gene: 15. The germline V gene encodes CDR1 SEHNR and CDR2 FQNEAQ (reference sequence). This CDR3 contains 17 residues. This table comes from immunoSEQ multiplex PCR, and its TCRdb copy is limited to in-frame clones, with some not included. The table includes 80,000 or so clones, 70% to 85% detected once. With respect to this clone: Its antigen is not known.

This TCR derives from an adult in good health. The chain uses TRBV7-9 and TRBJ2-3; 7 nucleotides agree with TRBD2. The sequences come from peripheral blood, collected on day 0 of AZD1222 vaccination. CDR3 region: CASSRLRGAGAADTQYF. The CDR3 DNA reads as TGTGCCAGCAGCCGCCTTAGAGGCGCGGGAGCCGCAGATACGCAGTATTTT.